The T cell receptor beta chain under discussion was sequenced for a study of neurological immune-mediated disorders. Study conclusions and caveats: There were no CDR3 amino acid sequences shared by expanded clones across subjects, a result suggesting private repertoires in all groups.

The time point is: longitudinal time-point 2. Unsorted libraries used 2 million PBMCs kept at -80 degrees C. V was shortened by 3 bases and J by 9 bases, with 15 bases between the two germline ends. The CDR3 loop spans 15 amino acids. The table lists this clonotype with many counts. Its antigen remains unidentified. The cDNA came from 5'RACE, which used 10-nucleotide random UMIs. TCRdb used MiXCR to reprocess the 5' RACE reads, holding one entry per CDR3 protein. The sample includes tens of thousands of distinct CDR3 sequences, less than 10% seen only once; the top ten take around 13%. Material: PBMCs. The chain couples TRBV12-3 or TRBV12-4 to TRBJ1-6, with D perhaps TRBD1 (6 bases). The receptor was isolated from a man aged 25-45 years in good health. CDR3 residues: CASSFQGSGGSPLHF. CDR3 bases: TGTGCCAGCAGTTTCCAGGGGAGTGGCGGTTCACCCCTCCACTTT.